The clone carrying this T cell receptor beta chain was observed at least ten times. Antigen specificity is unknown. The treatment denotes: oral pan-JAK inhibitor, 5-10 mg twice daily. RNA, once extracted, was reverse transcribed into cDNA for use as the sequencing template. The assay was immunoSEQ multiplex PCR, and TCRdb's table has in-frame clones only and misses some. The sample records about 250,000 clones, about 62% being singletons. The sample originates from a study of CD8+ T cells in alopecia areata. Looking at the study overall: For the treated group, dosing was oral tofacitinib at 5 to 10 mg twice daily. Notes on the study in general: The study found tofacitinib significantly decreased scalp clonality and expanded CD8+ clones among the top 100. With tofacitinib ongoing, many expanded lesional clones persisted in both scalp and blood.

The germline V gene has CDR1 MNHEY and CDR2 SVGAGI. The CDR3 extends over 12 amino acids. Trimming at V came to 5 bases and at J to 6 bases, leaving 3 bases not matched to a gene. The sequence was collected from a human donor with alopecia areata. The chain employs TRBV6-5 and TRBJ1-2; 7 positions match TRBD1. This specimen was CD4+ T cells sorted from blood, taken at approximately week 52, from a patient treated with tofacitinib. CDR3 in amino acids: CASSTTGNGYTF. Written as DNA, the CDR3 is TGTGCCAGCAGTACGACAGGGAATGGCTACACCTTC.